One and the same sample provided the 20 T cell receptor beta chains below, sequenced in a study of T-cell reconstitution after alpha-beta-depleted transplantation in children. Molecular barcoding with unique molecular identifiers was used for the TCRbeta library. From the PCR reads, TCRdb called clonotypes with MiXCR, one entry per CDR3 protein. The sample shows some 830,000 distinct CDR3 sequences, roughly 15% of them seen only once. Sequencing used PBMCs, mostly from graft donor cells, obtained 360 days after TCRalphabeta/CD19-depleted stem cell transplant. The receptors were sampled from a male patient younger than 18 who had a stem cell transplant for acute lymphoblastic leukemia, so the T cells may come from the graft donor.

The rearrangement links TRBV12-3 or TRBV12-4 to TRBJ2-6; possibly TRBD2 for D (5 bases). Trimming took 7 bases from V and 2 from J, leaving 24 bases between them. This CDR3 is 19 amino acids long. CDR3 in amino acids: CASTLNPGIPSAGANVLTF. CDR3 nucleotide sequence: TGTGCCAGCACCCTGAACCCCGGGATTCCCTCCGCTGGGGCCAACGTCCTGACTTTC.

The J gene is TRBJ1-1, the V gene TRBV2; no firm D call. Looked up from germline, CDR1 is SNHLY and CDR2 is FYNNEI. The CDR3 covers 14 residues. Trimming removed 8 bases at V and 1 base at J, with 14 bases between. As DNA, the CDR3 is TGTGCCAGCTCCCGTATTTGGGGGAACACTGAAGCTTTCTTT. This codes for CASSRIWGNTEAFF.

This clonotype was seen at least ten times. This rearrangement joins TRBV6-2 or TRBV6-3 to TRBJ2-7; TRBD2 matches 10 bases. V was clipped by 8 bases and J by 4 bases; unmatched bases: 8. This CDR3 comprises 14 residues. CDR1 and CDR2 (germline): MNHEY, SVGEGT. CDR3 nucleotides: TGTGCCAGCGGTCGACAGGGACTAGCGTACGAGCAGTACTTC. Encoded protein: CASGRQGLAYEQYF.

The chain links TRBV20-1 to TRBJ2-5, with D perhaps TRBD2 (6 bases). CDR3 length: 15 amino acids. V shed 1 base and J shed 6 bases, with 18 bases lying between them. In germline, CDR1 is DFQATT, CDR2 SNEGSKA (reference sequence). CDR3 sequence reads: CSARASSVPQQTQYF. CDR3 coding DNA: TGCAGTGCTAGAGCCTCTAGCGTCCCTCAGCAGACCCAGTACTTC.

In this sample, this clonotype turned up once. This chain uses TRBV4-1 with TRBJ1-5; D unclear. CDR3 length equals 16 residues. Germline V gene data show CDR1 as MGHRA and CDR2 as YSYEKL. V lost 0 bases and J 0 bases, leaving 9 bases between the germline ends. DNA for the CDR3: TGCGCCAGCAGCCAAGAATCAAGCTATAGCAATCAGCCCCAGCATTTT. Amino acids: CASSQESSYSNQPQHF.

On this clonotype: A read error may account for a junction end that differs from germline. The V call is TRBV28, the J call TRBJ2-2; perhaps TRBD1 as D (6 bases). The germline V gene has CDR1 MDHEN and CDR2 SYDVKM. The CDR3 is made up of 16 amino acids. The CDR3 loop is CASSLETGRNAGELFF. For the CDR3, the DNA is TGTGCCAGCAGTTTGGAGACAGGCCGGAACGCCGGGGAGCTGTTTTTT. Full variable domain (remainder filled in from reference TRBV28 and TRBJ2-2): DVKVTQSSRYLVKRTGEKVFLECVQDMDHENMFWYRQDPGLGLRLIYFSYDVKMKEKGDIPEGYSVSREKKERFSLILESASTNQTSMYLCASSLETGRNAGELFFGEGSRLTVL.

This clonotype was counted only a few times. The V and J genes are TRBV29-1 and TRBJ2-2; 10 bases are a match to TRBD1. This CDR3 comprises 15 residues. The V gene end was trimmed by 4 bases and the J gene end by 5 bases; junction bases not matched to a gene: 7. Germline V gene lookup returns CDR1 SQVTM and CDR2 ANQGSEA. CDR3: CSVGPGTGATGELFF. The CDR3 DNA follows: TGCAGCGTTGGCCCCGGGACAGGGGCGACCGGGGAGCTGTTTTTT.

This clonotype was seen a handful of times. The genes are TRBV27 and TRBJ2-7, with D perhaps assigned TRBD1 or TRBD2 (5 bases each). In germline, CDR1 is MNHEY, CDR2 SMNVEV (reference sequence). V lost 6 bases to trimming and J lost 3 bases, with 18 bases between them. There are 15 residues in the CDR3. CDR3 sequence (DNA): TGTGCCAGCAGAATGAACCGGGACGGGCTCTACGAGCAGTACTTC. Its protein product is CASRMNRDGLYEQYF.

This sequence joins TRBV7-8 and TRBJ2-3; the D is unclear. The CDR3 length is 17 residues. Looked up from germline, CDR1 is SGHVS and CDR2 is FQNEAQ. Trimming removed 1 base at V and 0 bases at J, with 14 bases between. Here the CDR3 reads CASSLESPAVSTDTQYF. The CDR3, as DNA: TGTGCCAGCAGCTTAGAGTCACCGGCAGTAAGCACAGATACGCAGTATTTT.

This clonotype was seen a few times. V gene TRBV29-1 combines with J gene TRBJ2-4, with a weak D call TRBD1 (7 bases). The V end lost 5 bases, the J end lost 6 bases, and 14 bases lay between the germline ends. This CDR3 spans 13 amino acids. CDR1 SQVTM and CDR2 ANQGSEA come from the germline V gene. CDR3: CSVSGTAGNIQYF. In DNA form, the CDR3 reads TGCAGCGTTTCGGGGACAGCGGGAAACATTCAGTACTTC.

The chain couples TRBV6-1 to TRBJ1-5; 8 positions match TRBD1. CDR3 length equals 15 residues. V lost 6 bases and J lost 3; bases outside the gene matches: 7. Germline CDR1 MNHNS, CDR2 SASEGT. Here the CDR3 reads CASSIDRGLNQPQHF. CDR3 coding DNA: TGTGCCAGCAGCATCGACAGGGGCCTCAATCAGCCCCAGCATTTT.

This clonotype has a count of ten or more. V is TRBV7-3 and J is TRBJ2-3; D may be TRBD1 (5 bases). The CDR3 is 14 amino acids. Germline V lookup: CDR1 SGHTA, CDR2 FQGTGA. With 0 bases removed from V and 1 base from J, the gap between germline ends came to 5 bases. The CDR3 DNA reads TGTGCCAGCAGCTTAACAGGGGGCACAGATACGCAGTATTTT. Protein sequence: CASSLTGGTDTQYF. The whole variable domain, remainder taken from reference TRBV7-3 and TRBJ2-3, is GAGVSQTPSNKVTEKGKYVELRCDPISGHTALYWYRQSLGQGPEFLIYFQGTGAADDSGLPNDRFFAVRPEGSVSTLKIQRTERGDSAVYLCASSLTGGTDTQYFGPGTRLTVL.

This clonotype was found many times. The chain links TRBV7-9 to TRBJ1-1; a possible D gene is TRBD1 (6 bases). Germline V gives CDR1 SEHNR, CDR2 FQNEAQ (reference sequence). The CDR3 has 13 residues. V shed 1 base and J shed 6 bases, with 9 bases lying between them. The CDR3 DNA sequence: TGTGCCAGCAGCTTAGTACAGGGCGCTGAAGCTTTCTTT. Translated, it gives CASSLVQGAEAFF.

This rearrangement joins TRBV19 to TRBJ1-1, with D unclear. This CDR3 has 13 amino acids. V dropped 6 bases and J dropped 0 bases, with 8 bases sitting between them. The germline V gene encodes CDR1 LNHDA and CDR2 SQIVND (reference sequence). The CDR3 region is CASRGSMNTEAFF. CDR3 DNA: TGTGCCAGTAGGGGCAGCATGAACACTGAAGCTTTCTTT.

The gene calls are TRBV7-9 and TRBJ1-6, with TRBD1 matching 10 bases. Trimming took 8 bases from V and 7 from J; bases not matched to a gene: 5. This CDR3 contains 14 residues. The germline V gene encodes CDR1 SEHNR and CDR2 FQNEAQ (reference sequence). CDR3 nucleotide sequence: TGTGCCAGCGCTACGGACAGGGGGAATTCACCCCTCCACTTT. It is translated as CASATDRGNSPLHF.

This chain links TRBV12-3 or TRBV12-4 with TRBJ2-1, with D possibly being TRBD1 or TRBD2 (6 bases each). V gave up 6 bases and J gave up 3 bases, with 18 bases separating them. The CDR3 runs 16 residues. CDR3 residues: CASRPPYKGGYNEQFF. The CDR3 DNA reads as TGTGCCAGCAGACCCCCCTACAAGGGGGGCTACAATGAGCAGTTCTTC.

This sequence joins TRBV12-3 or TRBV12-4 and TRBJ2-5, with D maybe TRBD2 (5 bases). This CDR3 comprises 14 residues. Deletions cut 5 bases from V and 1 base from J, with 11 bases between. The CDR3 DNA sequence: TGTGCCAGCAGTCGAGCGGAGATCCAAGAGACCCAGTACTTC. Its protein is CASSRAEIQETQYF.

The gene calls are TRBV7-9 and TRBJ2-3; D is perhaps TRBD1 (5 bases). Germline CDR1 reads SEHNR; CDR2 reads FQNEAQ (reference sequence). CDR3 length equals 13 residues. V was clipped by 1 base and J by 14 bases, with 16 bases between them. DNA of the CDR3: TGTGCCAGCAGCTTAGAGGACACCGGAGTTGGGTATTTT. Its protein product is CASSLEDTGVGYF.

V usage is TRBV12-3 or TRBV12-4 and J usage is TRBJ2-7; TRBD1 matches 12 bases. Losses at the gene ends were 4 bases for V and 5 bases for J; bases not matched to a gene: 6. This CDR3 comprises 15 residues. The chain's CDR3 is CASSYAGTGGHEQYF. For the CDR3, the DNA is TGTGCCAGCAGTTACGCCGGGACAGGGGGCCACGAGCAGTACTTC.

This clonotype occurred many times. The V gene is TRBV6-1, the J gene TRBJ2-7; 7 bases match TRBD2. The CDR3 loop spans 14 amino acids. Trimming cost V 7 bases and J 4 bases; bases outside gene matches: 10. CDR1 and CDR2 (germline): MNHNS, SASEGT. CDR3 sequence: CASTPAGRLYEQYF. The CDR3 DNA is TGTGCCAGCACCCCAGCGGGACGGTTGTACGAGCAGTACTTC.